This entry lists 18 T cell receptor beta chains sequenced from one sample in a study of blood T cell repertoires in COVID-19. Assay: immunoSEQ multiplex PCR; the TCRdb copy retains only in-frame clones and omits some. The repertoire consists of around 250,000 clones, with 80% to 90% occurring once and the leading ten covering 15%. Material: PBMCs or T cells enriched from blood (not recorded which). These receptors were obtained from a man aged 18-30 years who had recovered from COVID-19.

The chain has TRBV2 and TRBJ2-5, with D perhaps matching TRBD1 (6 bases). The CDR3 is 13 residues long. Germline CDR1 SNHLY, CDR2 FYNNEI. With 8 bases removed from V and 4 bases from J, the gap between germline ends came to 14 bases. The CDR3 DNA is TGTGCCAGCGGCAACAGGGTGGGAGAGACCCAGTACTTC. It codes for CASGNRVGETQYF.

This CDR3 is CASRGGATNEKLFF. The CDR3 region has the DNA TGTGCCAGTAGGGGGGGGGCAACTAATGAAAAACTGTTTTTT. The rearrangement links TRBV19 to TRBJ1-4; a possible D gene is TRBD1 (5 bases). Germline CDR1 reads LNHDA; CDR2 reads SQIVND (reference sequence). The CDR3 length is 14 residues. V was cut by 6 bases and J by 0 bases, with 8 bases left in between. Drawing the rest from reference TRBV19 and TRBJ1-4, the complete variable domain is DGGITQSPKYLFRKEGQNVTLSCEQNLNHDAMYWYRQDPGQGLRLIYYSQIVNDFQKGDIAEGYSVSREKKESFPLTVTSAQKNPTAFYLCASRGGATNEKLFFGSGTQLSVL.

This chain connects TRBV3-1 (or the pseudogene TRBV3-2) to TRBJ1-2, with D hard to call. Trimming pared 3 bases from V and 8 bases from J, leaving 10 bases between. The length of the CDR3 is 12 residues. The V gene's germline CDR1 is LGHDT and CDR2 YNNKEL (reference sequence). Here the CDR3 DNA reads TGTGCCAGCAGCCAGGAGTCCGTCGGCTACACCTTC. This translates into CASSQESVGYTF.

The chain carries TRBV19 and TRBJ1-5; D remains ambiguous. CDR1 is LNHDA and CDR2 is SQIVND in the germline V gene (reference sequence). The CDR3 extends over 13 amino acids. Between the trimmed V and J ends, which lost 9 bases and 4 bases, there was a span of 13 bases. The CDR3 region has the DNA TGTGCCAGCGCGCCCGCCTGGAATCAGCCCCAGCATTTT. Its protein is CASAPAWNQPQHF.

The rearrangement joins TRBV28 to TRBJ1-5, with D unresolved. The V end lost 2 bases, the J end lost 3 bases, and 11 bases lay between the germline ends. The germline V gene encodes CDR1 MDHEN and CDR2 SYDVKM. The CDR3 extends over 15 amino acids. CDR3 sequence (DNA): TGTGCCAGCAGTTTACCGGGGATCTCCAATCAGCCCCAGCATTTT. Translation gives CASSLPGISNQPQHF.

A few counts support this clone. J is TRBJ2-5 and V is TRBV11-3, with 11 nucleotides matching TRBD2. V was pared by 0 bases and J by 5 bases, with 8 bases of the junction left unmatched. CDR3 size: 17 residues. Germline CDR1 is SGHNT and CDR2 is YENEEA. Here the CDR3 DNA reads TGTGCCAGCAGCTTAGACACTAGCGGGGGCCCCAGGGAGACCCAGTACTTC. As protein: CASSLDTSGGPRETQYF.

The genes are TRBV7-9 and TRBJ2-1, with 7 positions matching TRBD2. Germline V gives CDR1 SEHNR, CDR2 FQNEAQ (reference sequence). CDR3 length: 16 amino acids. The junction had 10 bases not matched to a gene; V was cut back by 8 bases and J by 0 bases. DNA of the CDR3: TGTGCCAGCCGGGTGGGAGGGCCCAGCTCCTACAATGAGCAGTTCTTC. Amino acid sequence: CASRVGGPSSYNEQFF.

The chain has TRBV19 and TRBJ1-4; 8 positions match TRBD1. Trimming at V came to 3 bases and at J to 7 bases, leaving 4 bases not matched to a gene. Germline V gene lookup returns CDR1 LNHDA and CDR2 SQIVND (reference sequence). The CDR3 runs 14 residues. The CDR3 coding sequence is TGTGCCAGTAGTATGGGCAGGGGGCGTGAAAAACTGTTTTTT. Its translation: CASSMGRGREKLFF.

The chain links TRBV4-1 to TRBJ1-2, with TRBD1 matching over 7 bases. With 4 bases clipped from V and 4 bases from J, the junction kept 9 bases outside the gene matches. CDR1 is MGHRA and CDR2 is YSYEKL in the germline V gene. There are 15 residues in the CDR3. The CDR3 spells CASSPGGGLPYGYTF. Here the CDR3 DNA reads TGCGCCAGCAGCCCCGGAGGGGGCCTCCCCTATGGCTACACCTTC.

This rearrangement joins TRBV15 to TRBJ2-1; D is unclear. CDR1 LNHNV and CDR2 YYDKDF come from the germline V gene (reference sequence). This CDR3 has 11 amino acids. Trimming removed 4 bases at V and 8 bases at J, with 6 bases between. The CDR3 coding sequence is TGTGCCACCAGCAAGATAGATGAGCAGTTCTTC. Amino acids: CATSKIDEQFF.

This clone was observed a few times. The chain is built from TRBV7-3 and TRBJ2-2; 8 bases agree with TRBD2. V lost 4 bases and J lost 1; bases outside the gene matches: 8. CDR1 and CDR2 (germline): SGHTA, FQGTGA. CDR3 size: 17 residues. Written as DNA, the CDR3 is TGTGCCAGCAGCTCGCCCCTTAGCGGGATGAACACCGGGGAGCTGTTTTTT. It specifies CASSSPLSGMNTGELFF.

The J gene is TRBJ2-1, the V gene TRBV5-1; possibly TRBD2 for D (5 bases). Trimming removed 4 bases at V and 8 bases at J, with 13 bases between. Germline V CDR1 and CDR2: SGHRS, YFSETQ. The CDR3 runs to 13 residues. CDR3 nucleotides: TGCGCCAGCAGCGGTGGACTCCGCGATGAGCAGTTCTTC. Amino acid sequence: CASSGGLRDEQFF.

This chain joins TRBV11-1 and TRBJ2-1; 7 bases line up with TRBD2. Trimming at V came to 3 bases and at J to 0 bases, leaving 5 bases not matched to a gene. Germline V CDR1 and CDR2: SGHAT, FQDESV (reference sequence). The CDR3 is made up of 16 amino acids. This CDR3 is CASSFSGWSSYNEQFF. The CDR3 DNA sequence: TGTGCCAGCAGCTTTAGCGGGTGGAGCTCCTACAATGAGCAGTTCTTC.

The chain uses TRBV6-4 and TRBJ2-1, with TRBD1 identical over 9 bases. The CDR3 totals 14 residues. The trim removed 6 bases at V and 8 bases at J, leaving 8 bases unmatched. CDR1 MRHNA and CDR2 SNTAGT come from the germline V gene. CDR3 sequence reads: CASSATGGSDEQFF. CDR3 DNA sequence: TGTGCCAGCAGCGCGACAGGGGGTAGCGATGAGCAGTTCTTC.

The chain carries TRBV4-1 and TRBJ1-4, with D possibly TRBD1 on 6 matching bases. The germline gives CDR1 MGHRA, CDR2 YSYEKL. V was clipped by 1 base and J by 10 bases, with 13 bases between them. There are 14 residues in the CDR3. The CDR3 reads CASSQAGVGGKLFF. DNA of the CDR3: TGCGCCAGCAGCCAAGCCGGGGTAGGGGGAAAACTGTTTTTT.

This chain uses TRBV10-1 with TRBJ2-2; TRBD2 matches 12 bases. CDR3 length: 14 residues. V shed 4 bases and J 9 bases; nucleotides not matched to a gene: 3. The germline gives CDR1 WNHNN, CDR2 SYGVQD (reference sequence). DNA of the CDR3: TGCGCCAGCAGTGGACTAGCGGGAGCCCGGGAGCTGTTTTTT. This gives the protein CASSGLAGARELFF.

The CDR3 protein is CASSESQLKVTEAFF. CDR3 in DNA: TGCGCCAGCAGTGAGTCACAGTTAAAGGTCACTGAAGCTTTCTTT. The chain employs TRBV10-1 and TRBJ1-1; D is uncertain. V was shortened by 0 bases and J by 4 bases, with 12 bases between the two germline ends. CDR1 is WNHNN, CDR2 SYGVQD, per germline (reference sequence). The CDR3 is made up of 15 amino acids.

V and J are TRBV7-2 and TRBJ2-7, with TRBD1 as a possible D gene (6 bases). Germline loops: CDR1 SGHTA, CDR2 FQGNSA. V was shortened by 1 base and J by 6 bases, with 10 bases between the two germline ends. There are 13 residues in the CDR3. The CDR3 spells CASSLDRESEQYF. CDR3 DNA: TGTGCCAGCAGCTTAGACAGGGAGAGCGAGCAGTACTTC.